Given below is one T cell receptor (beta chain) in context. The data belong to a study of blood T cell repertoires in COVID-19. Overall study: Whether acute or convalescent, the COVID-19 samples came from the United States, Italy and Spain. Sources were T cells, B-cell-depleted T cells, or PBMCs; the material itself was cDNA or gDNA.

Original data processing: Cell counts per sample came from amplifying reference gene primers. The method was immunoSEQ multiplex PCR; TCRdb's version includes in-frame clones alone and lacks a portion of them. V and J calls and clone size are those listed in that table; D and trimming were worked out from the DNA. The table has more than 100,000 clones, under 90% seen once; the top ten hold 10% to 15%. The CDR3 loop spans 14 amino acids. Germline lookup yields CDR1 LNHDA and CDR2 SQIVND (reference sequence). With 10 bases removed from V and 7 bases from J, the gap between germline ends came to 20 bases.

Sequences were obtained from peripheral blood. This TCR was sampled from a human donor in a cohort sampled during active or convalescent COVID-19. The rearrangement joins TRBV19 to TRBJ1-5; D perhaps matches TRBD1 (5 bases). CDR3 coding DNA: TGTGCCACCACCAGACGGCAGGGAGGCCAGCCCCAGCATTTT. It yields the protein CATTRRQGGQPQHF.